A single T cell receptor (beta chain) is shown here with its context. A single count supports this clonotype. No cognate antigen has been identified for it. Base qualities are missing; no much larger clone stands one base away. A lone read is weak support. The sample's time point label, decoded: after trial treatment. The sample's treatment or condition, from its label and the paper: LDRT plus nivolumab, ipilimumab, low-dose cyclophosphamide and aspirin (RACIN trial). The donors took part in RACIN, a single-arm, phase I, dose-escalation trial that combined nivolumab, ipilimumab, aspirin, low-dose cyclophosphamide and low-dose radiotherapy. Eligible patients had advanced, TIL-negative solid tumors. Reads for this sample came from an Illumina HiSeq 2500. First-strand cDNA was synthesized with Superscript III and a set of TRAV- and TRBV-specific primers, covering both TCRalpha and TCRbeta chains. TCRs were amplified with Phusion for around 18 PCR cycles, with a constant-region primer paired with the adapter attached to the V primers. Amplification of the isolated mRNA was done with the MessageAmp II aRNA Amplification Kit, which involved a roughly 16-hour in vitro transcription at 37 degrees C. The Dynabeads mRNA DIRECT Purification Kit was used to isolate the mRNA for TCR sequencing. Indexed Illumina adapters were added in a second roughly 23-cycle Phusion PCR, and the resulting products were purified with AMPure XP beads. From the authors' description of their analysis: Using custom Perl scripts, TCR sequences that encoded the same protein were pooled, out-of-frame sequences were dropped, and the abundance of each clonotype was calculated. Any TCR sequence supported by only a single read was excluded from analysis. Among the metrics used to describe the repertoires were Shannon entropy, Gini index, clonality, richness, and the frequency of TCRs shared between repertoires. TCRdb took the public reads, trimmed them with fastp at Q25, ran MiXCR for clone calling and kept in-frame beta chains. A single entry per CDR3 protein holds the most common genes and DNA from its merged rows. V and J calls and clone size were set by TCRdb, not the authors. This sample is represented by 95,000 to 100,000 distinct CDR3 sequences; around 20% of them were singletons. The ten largest clonotypes hold approximately 4% of the sample.

The data are from a study of low-dose radiotherapy and immunotherapy resistance in tumors (dated by TCRdb to the early 2020s). For context, the study as a whole: In Cohort 1, 0.5 Gy per fraction was delivered every 2 weeks, and a total PTV dose of 6.5 Gy was prescribed. For Cohort 2, the dose was 1 Gy per fraction given every two weeks, adding up to 13 Gy in total across 26 weeks. Nivolumab was administered intravenously as a 240 mg flat dose every two weeks, and ipilimumab was administered intravenously at 1 mg/kg every six weeks. Intravenous cyclophosphamide at 200 mg/m2 was administered every two weeks, one day ahead of each radiation and immunotherapy administration. Starting on cycle 1 day 1, patients took 300 mg of aspirin by mouth once a day for four cycles. No randomization into treatment groups was done for the people taking part in the trial. Eight patients were included in the translational analysis: three from the first dose cohort and the first five from the second dose cohort.

A distance of 9 bases separates the germline ends of V and J, which lose 3 bases and 3 bases respectively. CDR1 and CDR2, per the germline V gene, are SGHRS and YFSETQ. The CDR3 runs 13 residues from the cysteine to the phenylalanine. The DNA shown is the 39-base CDR3, in frame from base 1. The sequenced sample was PBMCs, obtained after low-dose radiotherapy plus immunotherapy. The chain uses TRBV5-1 and TRBJ1-2; matching of 5 bases hints at TRBD1 as the D gene. The origin of this receptor is a male donor with prostate cancer. DNA sequence: TGCGCCAGCAGCTCGACAGAGTACTATGGCTACACCTTC. This sequence encodes CASSSTEYYGYTF.